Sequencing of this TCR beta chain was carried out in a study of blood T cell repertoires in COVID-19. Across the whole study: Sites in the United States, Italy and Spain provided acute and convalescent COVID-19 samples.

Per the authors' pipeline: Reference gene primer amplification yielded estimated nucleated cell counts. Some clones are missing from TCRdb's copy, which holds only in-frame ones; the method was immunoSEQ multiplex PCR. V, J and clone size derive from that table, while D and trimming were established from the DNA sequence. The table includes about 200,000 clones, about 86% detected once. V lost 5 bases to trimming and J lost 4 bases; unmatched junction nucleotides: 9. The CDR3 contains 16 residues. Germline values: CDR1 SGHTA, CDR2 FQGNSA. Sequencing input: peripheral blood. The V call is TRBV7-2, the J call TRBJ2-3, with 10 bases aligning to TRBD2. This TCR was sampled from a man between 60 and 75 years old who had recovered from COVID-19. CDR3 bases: TGTGCCAGCAGCCCCAGCGGGAGGGTCCGGGCAGATACGCAGTATTTT. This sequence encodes CASSPSGRVRADTQYF.